These T cell receptor beta chains were read from a single sample in a study of T-cell reconstitution after alpha-beta-depleted transplantation in children. Using its own MiXCR run on the PCR reads, TCRdb lists one record per CDR3 protein. The sample includes just under 350,000 distinct CDR3 sequences, 15% to 20% of them seen just once. Sample: PBMCs, mostly from graft donor cells, taken 360 days after TCRalphabeta/CD19-depleted stem cell transplant. The receptor source for this set is a male patient between 2 and 10 years old who had a stem cell transplant for acute lymphoblastic leukemia, so the T cells may come from the graft donor. CDR3s include the opening cysteine and the closing phenylalanine or tryptophan. Fields, in order: D gene, V gene, J gene, clone size, CDR3 protein, CDR3 DNA. A D gene is named only where the DNA matches it firmly. The size field is filled for only some rows; it gives once, few, many or a size class.

d_gene: -
v_gene: TRBV5-1
j_gene: TRBJ1-1
abundance: few
CDR3aa: CASNDSPNTEAFF
CDR3nt: TGCGCCAGCAATGACTCCCCGAACACTGAAGCTTTCTTT

d_gene: -
v_gene: TRBV28
j_gene: TRBJ2-7
abundance: -
CDR3aa: CASSHRPGPYEQYF
CDR3nt: TGTGCCAGCAGTCATCGACCCGGACCCTACGAGCAGTACTTC

d_gene: -
v_gene: TRBV18
j_gene: TRBJ1-1
abundance: -
CDR3aa: CASRVGNTEAFF
CDR3nt: TGTGCCAGCCGCGTAGGGAACACTGAAGCTTTCTTT

d_gene: TRBD1
v_gene: TRBV11-2
j_gene: TRBJ2-7
abundance: few
CDR3aa: CASSLRGAGGSYEQYF
CDR3nt: TGTGCCAGCAGCTTAAGGGGTGCAGGGGGCTCCTACGAGCAGTACTTC

d_gene: -
v_gene: TRBV3-1
j_gene: TRBJ2-3
abundance: -
CDR3aa: CASSQGYDTQYF
CDR3nt: TGTGCCAGCAGCCAAGGGTACGATACGCAGTATTTT

d_gene: -
v_gene: TRBV4-2
j_gene: TRBJ2-1
abundance: -
CDR3aa: CASSQDGGVPYNEQFF
CDR3nt: TGTGCCAGCAGCCAAGATGGCGGAGTTCCCTACAATGAGCAGTTCTTC

d_gene: -
v_gene: TRBV5-1
j_gene: TRBJ2-5
abundance: -
CDR3aa: CASSLVSGVPETQYF
CDR3nt: TGCGCCAGCAGCTTGGTTTCAGGGGTCCCAGAGACCCAGTACTTC

d_gene: TRBD2
v_gene: TRBV4-3
j_gene: TRBJ2-1
abundance: -
CDR3aa: CASSRSPTSGTSSYNEQFF
CDR3nt: TGCGCCAGCAGCCGGAGTCCGACTAGCGGGACGAGCTCCTACAATGAGCAGTTCTTC

d_gene: -
v_gene: TRBV29-1
j_gene: TRBJ2-7
abundance: -
CDR3aa: CSVVNRDTYEQYF
CDR3nt: TGCAGCGTTGTGAACAGGGACACCTACGAGCAGTACTTC

d_gene: -
v_gene: TRBV5-1
j_gene: TRBJ2-7
abundance: -
CDR3aa: CASSAGRGYEQYF
CDR3nt: TGCGCCAGCAGCGCCGGACGGGGTTACGAGCAGTACTTC

d_gene: -
v_gene: TRBV4-1
j_gene: TRBJ2-7
abundance: few
CDR3aa: CASSQLGGPLAGSYEQYF
CDR3nt: TGCGCCAGCAGCCAGCTCGGAGGGCCGCTCGCAGGCTCCTACGAGCAGTACTTC

d_gene: TRBD2
v_gene: TRBV5-4
j_gene: TRBJ2-7
abundance: many
CDR3aa: CASSLASGTYEQYF
CDR3nt: TGTGCCAGCAGCTTGGCTAGCGGGACCTACGAGCAGTACTTC

d_gene: -
v_gene: TRBV18
j_gene: TRBJ1-1
abundance: few
CDR3aa: CASSRSIQSMNTEAFF
CDR3nt: TGTGCCAGCTCACGGTCGATACAGAGCATGAACACTGAAGCTTTCTTT

d_gene: -
v_gene: TRBV4-3
j_gene: TRBJ1-4
abundance: many
CDR3aa: CASSQGVFREKLFF
CDR3nt: TGCGCCAGCAGCCAGGGTGTTTTTAGGGAAAAACTGTTTTTT

d_gene: TRBD2
v_gene: TRBV2
j_gene: TRBJ2-1
abundance: few
CDR3aa: CASSGTSGGYNEQFF
CDR3nt: TGTGCCAGCAGTGGGACTAGCGGGGGGTACAATGAGCAGTTCTTC

d_gene: -
v_gene: TRBV28
j_gene: TRBJ2-1
abundance: few
CDR3aa: CASSSLGTFENEQFF
CDR3nt: TGTGCCAGCAGTTCACTCGGGACTTTTGAGAATGAGCAGTTCTTC

d_gene: TRBD2
v_gene: TRBV24-1
j_gene: TRBJ2-1
abundance: few
CDR3aa: CATSDSGAGAYNEQFF
CDR3nt: TGTGCCACCAGTGATTCAGGAGCGGGAGCCTACAATGAGCAGTTCTTC

d_gene: -
v_gene: TRBV7-7
j_gene: TRBJ2-1
abundance: -
CDR3aa: CASSLVGEGGEQFF
CDR3nt: TGTGCTAGCAGCTTAGTGGGAGAGGGCGGTGAGCAGTTCTTC

d_gene: -
v_gene: TRBV7-6
j_gene: TRBJ2-3
abundance: -
CDR3aa: CASSSPRARGKTSTDTQYF
CDR3nt: TGTGCCAGCAGCTCCCCCCGGGCTCGGGGAAAAACTAGCACAGATACGCAGTATTTT

d_gene: TRBD1
v_gene: TRBV9
j_gene: TRBJ1-6
abundance: many
CDR3aa: CASSVEGARFSPLHF
CDR3nt: TGTGCCAGCAGCGTAGAGGGGGCGAGGTTCTCACCCCTCCACTTT

d_gene: TRBD1
v_gene: TRBV9
j_gene: TRBJ2-7
abundance: -
CDR3aa: CASSADRGTYEQYF
CDR3nt: TGTGCCAGCAGCGCCGACAGGGGCACCTACGAGCAGTACTTC

d_gene: -
v_gene: TRBV10-3
j_gene: TRBJ1-6
abundance: many
CDR3aa: CAISGGNNSPLHF
CDR3nt: TGTGCCATCAGTGGGGGTAATAATTCACCCCTCCACTTT

d_gene: TRBD2
v_gene: TRBV7-8
j_gene: TRBJ2-1
abundance: many
CDR3aa: CASMGGASGSYNEQFF
CDR3nt: TGTGCCAGTATGGGTGGGGCTAGCGGGAGCTACAATGAGCAGTTCTTC

d_gene: -
v_gene: TRBV6-5
j_gene: TRBJ1-5
abundance: many
CDR3aa: CASSTGSNQPQHF
CDR3nt: TGTGCCAGCAGTACAGGCAGCAATCAGCCCCAGCATTTT

d_gene: -
v_gene: TRBV11-2
j_gene: TRBJ2-5
abundance: -
CDR3aa: CASSLGEAETQYF
CDR3nt: TGTGCCAGCAGCTTAGGGGAAGCAGAGACCCAGTACTTC

d_gene: -
v_gene: TRBV12-3/TRBV12-4
j_gene: TRBJ2-1
abundance: few
CDR3aa: CASSLVRRWEQFF
CDR3nt: TGTGCCAGCAGTTTAGTGAGGCGCTGGGAGCAGTTCTTC

d_gene: -
v_gene: TRBV10-3
j_gene: TRBJ2-5
abundance: -
CDR3aa: CAISETGRFQETQYF
CDR3nt: TGTGCCATCAGTGAGACAGGGCGATTCCAAGAGACCCAGTACTTC

d_gene: -
v_gene: TRBV7-9
j_gene: TRBJ1-2
abundance: few
CDR3aa: CASSLETQGNYGYTF
CDR3nt: TGTGCCAGCAGCTTAGAAACCCAGGGGAACTATGGCTACACCTTC

d_gene: -
v_gene: TRBV3-1
j_gene: TRBJ1-2
abundance: -
CDR3aa: CASSQDTWNYGYTF
CDR3nt: TGTGCCAGCAGCCAAGATACGTGGAACTATGGCTACACCTTC

d_gene: TRBD1
v_gene: TRBV12-3/TRBV12-4
j_gene: TRBJ2-6
abundance: -
CDR3aa: CASSWGRGLFSGANVLTF
CDR3nt: TGTGCCAGCAGTTGGGGCAGGGGGCTTTTTAGTGGGGCCAACGTCCTGACTTTC

d_gene: -
v_gene: TRBV20-1
j_gene: TRBJ1-2
abundance: -
CDR3aa: CSARDARGQSYGYTF
CDR3nt: TGCAGTGCTAGAGATGCCCGGGGGCAGAGCTATGGCTACACCTTC

d_gene: -
v_gene: TRBV2
j_gene: TRBJ2-5
abundance: -
CDR3aa: CASSEGVLRETQYF
CDR3nt: TGTGCCAGCAGTGAAGGGGTCCTACGGGAGACCCAGTACTTC

d_gene: -
v_gene: TRBV12-3/TRBV12-4
j_gene: TRBJ2-1
abundance: few
CDR3aa: CASSLRPPDNEQFF
CDR3nt: TGTGCCAGCAGTTTAAGGCCTCCTGACAATGAGCAGTTCTTC

d_gene: TRBD2
v_gene: TRBV28
j_gene: TRBJ2-3
abundance: few
CDR3aa: CASSLYQAGADTQYF
CDR3nt: TGTGCCAGCAGTTTATACCAGGCGGGGGCAGATACGCAGTATTTT

d_gene: TRBD1
v_gene: TRBV7-2
j_gene: TRBJ2-1
abundance: -
CDR3aa: CASSPRGTGQGNEQFF
CDR3nt: TGTGCCAGCAGCCCCAGAGGAACGGGACAGGGCAATGAGCAGTTCTTC

d_gene: -
v_gene: TRBV4-1
j_gene: TRBJ2-7
abundance: -
CDR3aa: CASSQEWPWPYEQYF
CDR3nt: TGCGCCAGCAGCCAAGAGTGGCCTTGGCCCTACGAGCAGTACTTC

d_gene: -
v_gene: TRBV7-3
j_gene: TRBJ2-2
abundance: -
CDR3aa: CASSLRPGVNTGELFF
CDR3nt: TGTGCCAGCAGCTTAAGGCCAGGGGTGAACACCGGGGAGCTGTTTTTT

d_gene: -
v_gene: TRBV4-3
j_gene: TRBJ2-6
abundance: -
CDR3aa: CASSQHPGTGSGANVLTF
CDR3nt: TGCGCCAGCAGCCAACATCCGGGAACGGGCTCTGGGGCCAACGTCCTGACTTTC

d_gene: TRBD1
v_gene: TRBV7-2
j_gene: TRBJ1-1
abundance: -
CDR3aa: CASSLVGEGGYTEAFF
CDR3nt: TGTGCCAGCAGCTTAGTAGGTGAAGGGGGCTACACTGAAGCTTTCTTT

d_gene: TRBD1
v_gene: TRBV5-1
j_gene: TRBJ2-7
abundance: few
CDR3aa: CASSLGQGLTYEQYF
CDR3nt: TGCGCCAGCAGCTTGGGACAGGGGCTTACCTACGAGCAGTACTTC

d_gene: TRBD2
v_gene: TRBV5-1
j_gene: TRBJ2-5
abundance: -
CDR3aa: CASSFRGLAGNRATQETQYF
CDR3nt: TGCGCCAGCAGCTTCCGTGGACTAGCGGGAAATAGGGCCACACAAGAGACCCAGTACTTC

d_gene: TRBD2
v_gene: TRBV12-3/TRBV12-4
j_gene: TRBJ2-1
abundance: -
CDR3aa: CASSFSGRLQFF
CDR3nt: TGTGCCAGCAGTTTTAGCGGGAGGCTCCAGTTCTTC

d_gene: -
v_gene: TRBV20-1
j_gene: TRBJ1-1
abundance: many
CDR3aa: CSARDPRTHPEAFF
CDR3nt: TGCAGTGCTAGAGATCCCAGGACACATCCTGAAGCTTTCTTT

d_gene: TRBD2
v_gene: TRBV20-1
j_gene: TRBJ2-1
abundance: many
CDR3aa: CSVTRTSGSWNEQFF
CDR3nt: TGCAGTGTTACCAGGACTAGCGGGAGCTGGAATGAGCAGTTCTTC

d_gene: -
v_gene: TRBV7-3
j_gene: TRBJ1-2
abundance: -
CDR3aa: CASSLRGSGDGYTF
CDR3nt: TGTGCCAGCAGCTTAAGGGGATCGGGAGATGGCTACACCTTC